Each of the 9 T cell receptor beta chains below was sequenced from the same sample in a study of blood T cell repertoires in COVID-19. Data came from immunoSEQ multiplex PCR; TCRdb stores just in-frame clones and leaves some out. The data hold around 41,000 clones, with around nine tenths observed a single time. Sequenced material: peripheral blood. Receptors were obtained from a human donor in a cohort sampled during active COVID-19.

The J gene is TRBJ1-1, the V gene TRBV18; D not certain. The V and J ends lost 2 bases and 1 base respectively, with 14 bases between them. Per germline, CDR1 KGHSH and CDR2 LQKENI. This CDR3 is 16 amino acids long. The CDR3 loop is CASSPSEAGKNTEAFF. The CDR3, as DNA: TGTGCCAGCTCACCATCAGAGGCGGGAAAGAACACTGAAGCTTTCTTT.

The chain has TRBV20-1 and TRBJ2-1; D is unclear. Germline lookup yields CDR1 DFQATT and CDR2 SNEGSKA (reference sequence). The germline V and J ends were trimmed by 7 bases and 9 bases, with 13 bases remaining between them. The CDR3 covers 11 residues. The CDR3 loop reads CSVLASGEQFF. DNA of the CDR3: TGCAGTGTTCTTGCGTCCGGTGAGCAGTTCTTC.

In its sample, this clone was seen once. This CDR3 is CASSREGAGANVLTF. The CDR3, as DNA: TGTGCCAGCAGCCGTGAGGGGGCCGGGGCCAACGTCCTGACTTTC. J is TRBJ2-6 and V is TRBV7-9; 7 bases agree with TRBD1. Germline CDR1 and CDR2: SEHNR and FQNEAQ (reference sequence). V lost 5 bases, J lost 4 bases, and 5 bases stayed unmatched. The CDR3 spans 15 residues.

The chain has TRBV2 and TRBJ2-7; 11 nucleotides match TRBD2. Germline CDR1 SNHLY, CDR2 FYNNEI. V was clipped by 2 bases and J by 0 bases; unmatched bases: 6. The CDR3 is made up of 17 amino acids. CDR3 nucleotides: TGTGCCAGCAGTGAACCTAGCGGGAGGTCGAGCTCCTACGAGCAGTACTTC. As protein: CASSEPSGRSSSYEQYF.

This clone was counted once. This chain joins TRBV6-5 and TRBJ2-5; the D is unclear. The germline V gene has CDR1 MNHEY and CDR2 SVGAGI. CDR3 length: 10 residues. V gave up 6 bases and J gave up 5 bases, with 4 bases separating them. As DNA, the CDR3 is TGTGCCAGCAGGGAGGAGACCCAGTACTTC. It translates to CASREETQYF.

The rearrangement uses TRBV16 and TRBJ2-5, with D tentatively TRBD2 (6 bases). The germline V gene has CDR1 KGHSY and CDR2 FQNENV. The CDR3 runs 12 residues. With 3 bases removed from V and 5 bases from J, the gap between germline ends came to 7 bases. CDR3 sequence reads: CASSHGGETQYF. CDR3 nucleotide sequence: TGTGCCAGCAGCCACGGGGGTGAGACCCAGTACTTC.

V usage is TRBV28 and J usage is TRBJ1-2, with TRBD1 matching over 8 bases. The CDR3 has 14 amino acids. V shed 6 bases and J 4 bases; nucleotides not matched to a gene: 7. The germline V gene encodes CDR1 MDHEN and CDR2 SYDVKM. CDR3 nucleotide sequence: TGTGCCAGCAGACCCCCAGGGGGCGGCTATGGCTACACCTTC. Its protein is CASRPPGGGYGYTF.

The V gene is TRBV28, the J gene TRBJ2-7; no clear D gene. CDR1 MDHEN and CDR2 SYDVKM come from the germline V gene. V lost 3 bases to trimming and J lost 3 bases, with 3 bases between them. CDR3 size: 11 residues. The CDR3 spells CASSLRYEQYF. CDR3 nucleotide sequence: TGTGCCAGCAGTTTGCGCTACGAGCAGTACTTC.

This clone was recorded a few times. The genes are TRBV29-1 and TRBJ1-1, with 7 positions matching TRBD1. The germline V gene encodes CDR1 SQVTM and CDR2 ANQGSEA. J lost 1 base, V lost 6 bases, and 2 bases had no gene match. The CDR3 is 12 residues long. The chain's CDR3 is CSVGDRNTEAFF. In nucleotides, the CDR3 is TGCAGCGTGGGGGACAGGAACACTGAAGCTTTCTTT.